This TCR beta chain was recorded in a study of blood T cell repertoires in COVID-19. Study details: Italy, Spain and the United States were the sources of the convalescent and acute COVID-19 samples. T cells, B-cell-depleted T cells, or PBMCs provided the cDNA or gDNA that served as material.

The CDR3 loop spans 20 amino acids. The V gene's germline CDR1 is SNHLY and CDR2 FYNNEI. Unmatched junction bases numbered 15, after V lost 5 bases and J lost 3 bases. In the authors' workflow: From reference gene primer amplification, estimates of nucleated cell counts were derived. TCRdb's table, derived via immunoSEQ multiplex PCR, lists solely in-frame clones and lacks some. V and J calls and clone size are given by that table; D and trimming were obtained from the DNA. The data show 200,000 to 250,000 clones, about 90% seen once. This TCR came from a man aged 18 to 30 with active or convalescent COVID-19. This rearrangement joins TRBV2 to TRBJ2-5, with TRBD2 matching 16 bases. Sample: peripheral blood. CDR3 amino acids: CASSLLGTSGGGLLKETQYF. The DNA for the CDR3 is TGTGCCAGCAGTCTTCTCGGGACTAGCGGGGGGGGGCTCCTTAAAGAGACCCAGTACTTC. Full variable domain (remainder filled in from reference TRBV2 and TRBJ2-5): EPEVTQTPSHQVTQMGQEVILRCVPISNHLYFYWYRQILGQKVEFLVSFYNNEISEKSEIFDDQFSVERPDGSNFTLKIRSTKLEDSAMYFCASSLLGTSGGGLLKETQYFGPGTRLLVL.